The 27 T cell receptor beta chains given below trace back to one sample, sequenced in a study of blood T cell repertoires in COVID-19. Repertoires were generated with immunoSEQ multiplex PCR, while TCRdb's copy carries only in-frame clones and drops some. The sample gives some 150,000 clones, approximately 88% of which show up once; 4.5% to 6% is in the top ten. The specimen was peripheral blood. Every receptor here comes from a human donor in a cohort sampled during active COVID-19.

The chain couples TRBV7-9 to TRBJ1-3; unclear D gene. Trimming took off 0 bases at V and 3 bases at J, with 15 bases between the two ends. The CDR3 spans 17 residues. From germline, CDR1 is SEHNR and CDR2 FQNEAQ (reference sequence). For the CDR3, the DNA is TGTGCCAGCAGCTTAGCGGCGCGGGCATTGGGTGGAAACACCATATATTTT. It yields the protein CASSLAARALGGNTIYF.

The chain recombines TRBV5-1 with TRBJ2-1, with 7 nucleotides matching TRBD2. This CDR3 region has 15 residues. The J segment lost 6 bases and the V segment lost 4 bases, leaving 10 bases of the junction unmatched. Germline assignment: CDR1 SGHRS and CDR2 YFSETQ. The CDR3 DNA reads as TGCGCCAGCAGCCCGGGGACTAACCTCGTCAATGAGCAGTTCTTC. It is translated as CASSPGTNLVNEQFF.

A few counts support this clone. The V call is TRBV28, the J call TRBJ2-3, with TRBD2 matching 14 bases. The ends lost 3 bases at V and 6 bases at J; junction bases unmatched: 17. The CDR3 has 20 amino acids. Germline V lookup: CDR1 MDHEN, CDR2 SYDVKM. This CDR3 reads CASSFEFLFGTSGSRDTQYF. CDR3 in DNA: TGTGCCAGCAGTTTTGAGTTCCTGTTTGGGACTAGCGGGAGTAGGGATACGCAGTATTTT. The complete variable domain, with remaining parts taken from reference TRBV28 and TRBJ2-3, reads DVKVTQSSRYLVKRTGEKVFLECVQDMDHENMFWYRQDPGLGLRLIYFSYDVKMKEKGDIPEGYSVSREKKERFSLILESASTNQTSMYLCASSFEFLFGTSGSRDTQYFGPGTRLTVL.

The chain carries TRBV20-1 and TRBJ1-6, with 7 bases lining up with TRBD1. V was pared by 3 bases and J by 3 bases, with 5 bases of the junction left unmatched. Germline CDR1 and CDR2: DFQATT and SNEGSKA (reference sequence). The CDR3 consists of 15 residues. CDR3 loop: CSASRAGGYNSPLHF. The DNA of the CDR3 is TGCAGTGCTAGTAGGGCAGGGGGCTATAATTCACCCCTCCACTTT.

J is TRBJ2-3 and V is TRBV5-4, with 10 bases fitting TRBD2. The V gene's germline CDR1 is SGHNT and CDR2 YYREEE (reference sequence). The CDR3 is 17 amino acids. V lost 2 bases, J lost 2 bases, and 8 bases stayed unmatched. The CDR3 bases are TGTGCCAGCAGCTTCTCGCCTAGCGGGGGAGACACAGATACGCAGTATTTT. It yields the protein CASSFSPSGGDTDTQYF. The variable domain in full, completed from reference TRBV5-4 and TRBJ2-3, reads ETGVTQSPTHLIKTRGQQVTLRCSSQSGHNTVSWYQQALGQGPQFIFQYYREEENGRGNFPPRFSGLQFPNYSSELNVNALELDDSALYLCASSFSPSGGDTDTQYFGPGTRLTVL.

The chain has TRBV9 and TRBJ2-3; the match to TRBD1 covers 10 bases. The CDR3 runs to 16 residues. V shed 0 bases and J 4 bases; nucleotides not matched to a gene: 5. Germline values: CDR1 SGDLS, CDR2 YYNGEE. CDR3 coding DNA: TGTGCCAGCAGCGTAGAGACGGGACAGGGGTCAGATACGCAGTATTTT. Its translation: CASSVETGQGSDTQYF.

This sequence joins TRBV3-1 (or the pseudogene TRBV3-2) and TRBJ2-2; D ambiguous. V lost 7 bases and J lost 8, with 11 bases in between. CDR3 length equals 12 residues. Per the germline V gene, CDR1 is LGHDT and CDR2 is YNNKEL (reference sequence). Written as DNA, the CDR3 is TGTGCCAGCACGTTGCTAGGAGGGGAGCTGTTTTTT. This sequence encodes CASTLLGGELFF.

The chain has TRBV6-5 and TRBJ1-1, with a possible D match to TRBD1 (6 bases). Germline values: CDR1 MNHEY, CDR2 SVGAGI. Trimming removed 4 bases at V and 1 base at J, with 7 bases between. There are 13 residues in the CDR3. CDR3 sequence reads: CASSSRGNTEAFF. The CDR3 DNA sequence: TGTGCCAGCAGTTCCAGGGGGAACACTGAAGCTTTCTTT.

The V gene is TRBV6-6, the J gene TRBJ2-2; 8 bases are a match to TRBD1. The CDR3 contains 14 residues. Germline assignment: CDR1 MNHNY and CDR2 SVGAGI (reference sequence). J gave up 3 bases and V 5 bases, and 2 bases lay outside the gene matches. The CDR3 bases are TGTGCCAGCAGTGACAGGGGCTACACCGGGGAGCTGTTTTTT. It is translated as CASSDRGYTGELFF.

V is TRBV7-9 and J is TRBJ1-1; no reliable D call. From germline, CDR1 is SEHNR and CDR2 FQNEAQ (reference sequence). Trimming removed 11 bases from V and 4 bases from J, with 11 bases in between. CDR3 size: 11 residues. The CDR3 loop reads CASAEGTEAFF. The CDR3 DNA sequence: TGTGCCTCAGCGGAGGGCACTGAAGCTTTCTTT.

The chain recombines TRBV5-5 with TRBJ1-4, with D maybe TRBD1 (5 bases). The CDR3 contains 14 residues. V was cut by 5 bases and J by 1 base, with 9 bases left in between. Germline V gene data show CDR1 as SGHKS and CDR2 as YYEKEE (reference sequence). The CDR3 DNA reads as TGTGCCAGCAGTGCCAGGGTAACTAATGAAAAACTGTTTTTT. It codes for CASSARVTNEKLFF.

The rearrangement joins TRBV2 to TRBJ1-6; no reliable D call. The germline gives CDR1 SNHLY, CDR2 FYNNEI. The CDR3 has 13 amino acids. V was trimmed by 2 bases and J by 7 bases, leaving 6 bases between them. The CDR3 region has the DNA TGTGCCAGCAGTGAATTTCTGAATTCACCCCTCCACTTT. Amino acid sequence: CASSEFLNSPLHF.

V and J are TRBV6-5 and TRBJ2-7, with 7 bases matching TRBD1. Germline CDR1 and CDR2: MNHEY and SVGAGI. The CDR3 extends over 15 amino acids. V gave up 2 bases and J gave up 0 bases; unmatched junction bases: 4. This CDR3 reads CASSYRGLDSYEQYV. CDR3 DNA sequence: TGTGCCAGCAGTTACAGGGGGCTGGACTCCTACGAGCAGTACGTC.

This chain connects TRBV30 to TRBJ2-6; D unresolved. The germline V gene encodes CDR1 GTSNPN and CDR2 SVGIG (reference sequence). V lost 0 bases and J lost 4, with 10 bases in between. This CDR3 is 15 amino acids long. This CDR3 reads CAWSVRGAGANVLTF. CDR3 in DNA: TGTGCCTGGAGTGTAAGAGGAGCGGGGGCCAACGTCCTGACTTTC.

This chain joins TRBV19 and TRBJ2-4; TRBD2 matches at 7 bases. CDR3 length: 13 amino acids. CDR1 and CDR2 from the germline V gene are LNHDA and SQIVND (reference sequence). V gave up 4 bases and J gave up 9 bases; unmatched junction bases: 6. The CDR3 reads CASSNEGGSIQYF. As DNA, the CDR3 is TGTGCCAGTAGTAACGAGGGAGGGAGCATTCAGTACTTC.

The rearrangement links TRBV6-5 to TRBJ2-4, with TRBD1 matching over 7 bases. The CDR3 consists of 11 residues. J lost 16 bases, V lost 4 bases, and 7 bases had no gene match. The V gene's germline CDR1 is MNHEY and CDR2 SVGAGI. CDR3 DNA sequence: TGTGCCAGCAGTTTATCCGGGACAGCATACTTC. Translated, it gives CASSLSGTAYF.

The rearrangement links TRBV5-6 to TRBJ1-2; D is unresolved. The CDR3 is 17 amino acids. From germline, CDR1 is SGHDT and CDR2 YYEEEE. V lost 4 bases, J lost 3 bases, and 22 bases lay in between. The CDR3: CASSVEGLRGLDYGYTF. In DNA, the CDR3 is TGTGCCAGCAGCGTAGAGGGATTACGAGGGCTTGACTATGGCTACACCTTC.

The gene calls are TRBV19 and TRBJ1-1; D is possibly TRBD1 (5 bases). Germline V lookup: CDR1 LNHDA, CDR2 SQIVND (reference sequence). Trimming removed 7 bases from V and 4 bases from J, with 16 bases in between. This CDR3 is built from 14 residues. The CDR3 reads CASKVEQGGTEAFF. The CDR3 DNA reads TGTGCCAGTAAGGTCGAGCAGGGAGGCACTGAAGCTTTCTTT.

This clone occurred once. The chain carries TRBV11-1 and TRBJ2-2, with a possible D match to TRBD1 (6 bases). Germline loops: CDR1 SGHAT, CDR2 FQDESV (reference sequence). The CDR3 has 14 residues. V lost 7 bases to trimming and J lost 1 base, with 10 bases between them. CDR3 sequence: CASTWGQNTGELFF. The CDR3 nucleotides are TGTGCCAGCACCTGGGGACAGAACACCGGGGAGCTGTTTTTT.

The V call is TRBV19, the J call TRBJ2-1, with D possibly matching TRBD1 (6 bases). The V gene's germline CDR1 is LNHDA and CDR2 SQIVND (reference sequence). Deletions cut 5 bases from V and 2 bases from J, with 16 bases between. The CDR3 covers 16 residues. The CDR3, as DNA: TGTGCCAGTAGTTTCACTTCACAGGGTCCCTACAATGAGCAGTTCTTC. It is translated as CASSFTSQGPYNEQFF.

The chain has TRBV7-3 and TRBJ2-1; 10 bases are shared with TRBD2. This CDR3 contains 16 residues. V was pared by 4 bases and J by 0 bases, with 3 bases of the junction left unmatched. In germline, CDR1 is SGHTA, CDR2 FQGTGA. CDR3 sequence (DNA): TGTGCCAGCAGCTCACTAGCGGGGCGCTCCTACAATGAGCAGTTCTTC. Translated: CASSSLAGRSYNEQFF.

The chain joins TRBV13 to TRBJ1-1, with 10 positions matching TRBD1. There are 15 residues in the CDR3. After removal of 5 bases from V and 0 bases from J, the junction contained 3 bases not matched to a gene. Germline V CDR1 and CDR2: PRHDT, FYEKMQ (reference sequence). The CDR3 region is CASSLTGGVNTEAFF. The CDR3 DNA reads TGTGCCAGCAGCCTGACAGGGGGCGTGAACACTGAAGCTTTCTTT.

V and J are TRBV6-5 and TRBJ2-7; D possibly corresponds to TRBD2 (6 bases). CDR1 and CDR2 from the germline V gene are MNHEY and SVGAGI. This CDR3 is built from 15 residues. The germline V and J ends were trimmed by 6 bases and 3 bases, with 18 bases remaining between them. The CDR3 DNA follows: TGTGCCAGCAGGGACCACGCCCCGGGGGTCTACGAGCAGTACTTC. Residues: CASRDHAPGVYEQYF.

The chain joins TRBV6-6 to TRBJ2-3, with TRBD1 matching 7 bases. In germline, CDR1 is MNHNY, CDR2 SVGAGI (reference sequence). Trimming cost V 6 bases and J 7 bases; bases outside gene matches: 13. The CDR3 consists of 15 residues. The CDR3 protein is CASRPDRVGLNTQYF. In nucleotides, the CDR3 is TGTGCCAGCAGACCCGACAGGGTTGGATTAAATACGCAGTATTTT.

This rearrangement joins TRBV7-3 to TRBJ2-2; 11 bases match TRBD2. The CDR3 contains 16 residues. The trim removed 4 bases at V and 6 bases at J, leaving 7 bases unmatched. Germline V gives CDR1 SGHTA, CDR2 FQGTGA. CDR3 DNA sequence: TGTGCCAGCAGCTCAACTAGCGGGAGCGGACCCGGGGAGCTGTTTTTT. Translated: CASSSTSGSGPGELFF.

The chain carries TRBV25-1 and TRBJ1-6; D uncertain. The germline V and J ends were trimmed by 4 bases and 6 bases, with 13 bases remaining between them. The CDR3 is made up of 15 amino acids. Germline V CDR1 and CDR2: MGHDK, SYGVNS. The chain's CDR3 is CASSAPGSINSPLHF. Written as DNA, the CDR3 is TGTGCCAGCAGTGCTCCGGGATCTATTAATTCACCCCTCCACTTT.

V is TRBV2 and J is TRBJ2-5, with TRBD2 matching 10 bases. V dropped 2 bases and J dropped 3; count of bases not matched to a gene: 6. Germline V gene lookup returns CDR1 SNHLY and CDR2 FYNNEI. This CDR3 is built from 16 residues. CDR3 DNA: TGTGCCAGCAGTGAATGGCGGACTAGCGGTAAAGAGACCCAGTACTTC. Protein product: CASSEWRTSGKETQYF.